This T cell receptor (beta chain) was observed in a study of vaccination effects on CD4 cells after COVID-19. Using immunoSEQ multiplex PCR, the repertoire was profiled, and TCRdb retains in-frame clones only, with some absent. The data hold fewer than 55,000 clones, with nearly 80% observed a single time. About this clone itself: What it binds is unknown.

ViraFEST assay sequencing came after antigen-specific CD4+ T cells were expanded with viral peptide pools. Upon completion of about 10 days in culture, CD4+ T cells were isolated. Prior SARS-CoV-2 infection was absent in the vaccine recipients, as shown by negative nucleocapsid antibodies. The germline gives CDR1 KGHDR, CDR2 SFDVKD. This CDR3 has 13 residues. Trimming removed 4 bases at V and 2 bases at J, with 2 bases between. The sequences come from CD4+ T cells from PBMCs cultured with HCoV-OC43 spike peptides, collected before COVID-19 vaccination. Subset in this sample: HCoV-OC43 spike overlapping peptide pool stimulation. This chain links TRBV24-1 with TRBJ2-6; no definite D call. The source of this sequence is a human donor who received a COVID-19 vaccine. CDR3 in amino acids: CATSDPGANVLTF. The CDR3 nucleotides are TGTGCCACCAGTGACCCTGGGGCCAACGTCCTGACTTTC.